This T cell receptor (beta chain) was recorded in a study of T cell responses to AZD1222 COVID-19 vaccine. The germline V gene encodes CDR1 SGHTA and CDR2 FQGNSA. The CDR3 has 16 amino acids. V dropped 1 base and J dropped 3; count of bases not matched to a gene: 7. Here immunoSEQ multiplex PCR was the method, and the copy in TCRdb shows in-frame clones only, minus some. Of some 180,000 clones in the sample, more than 80% are singletons; the top ten hold 5% to 7%. Points on this clone: Its antigen remains unidentified.

Study observations and caveats: The breadth and depth of Spike-specific TCRs increased once two AZD1222 doses had been given. The sample set comprised mostly white British donors with more females, and clonal diversity was possibly underestimated.

This clonotype originated in an adult in good health. This sample comprised peripheral blood, obtained on day 0 of AZD1222 vaccination. The chain is built from TRBV7-2 and TRBJ2-3; 7 nucleotides line up with TRBD1. The CDR3 bases are TGTGCCAGCAGCTTAGTAGGGACAGCGCCAACAGATACGCAGTATTTT. It is translated as CASSLVGTAPTDTQYF.